This T cell receptor beta chain was obtained from a study of vaccination effects on CD4 cells after COVID-19. Clones were sequenced by immunoSEQ multiplex PCR, and TCRdb holds only the in-frame ones, with some missing. The data contain around 46,000 clones, around 80% of them singletons. Findings and caveats of the study: The study got few convalescent patients and did not collect any early post-infection timepoints. New vaccine-induced clones were the main type among post-vaccine spike-reactive clones in convalescents. There was marked clonal contraction among infection- and vaccine-induced clones late after vaccination.

This CDR3 has 14 residues. The ends lost 5 bases at V and 3 bases at J; junction bases unmatched: 7. Per germline, CDR1 SGHAT and CDR2 FQDESV (reference sequence). Within the ViraFEST assay, antigen-specific CD4+ T cells underwent expansion with viral peptide pools prior to sequencing. Investigators separated out CD4+ T cells once approximately 9 days of culture had passed. Between March and December 2020, the person had a SARS-CoV-2 infection that PCR confirmed. Roughly 2.1 million PBMC per well received 10 IU/ml IL-2 and approximately 11 ug/ml peptides in culture. Worth noting for this clone: Its matching antigen is unknown.

The source was CD4+ T cells from PBMCs cultured with a peptide pool, collected before COVID-19 vaccination. The chain couples TRBV11-1 to TRBJ2-7; 7 bases are shared with TRBD1. This clonotype was obtained from a human donor who had a prior SARS-CoV-2 infection. CDR3 residues: CASSPDRQIYEQYF. The CDR3 nucleotides are TGTGCCAGCAGCCCGGACAGGCAGATCTACGAGCAGTACTTC.